This TCR beta chain is drawn from a study of T cell responses to AZD1222 COVID-19 vaccine. Sequenced by immunoSEQ multiplex PCR; TCRdb stores in-frame clones only, minus some. The sample carries 100,000 to 150,000 clones, roughly 90% recorded once. Study-level results: Repertoires were sampled only after the peak T cell response. Among vaccine-associated CD4 TCRs, coverage spanned spike, with dominance at 160-218 and 743-854. The donor cohort was predominantly white British with a female majority, and clonal diversity may have been underestimated.

Germline CDR1 reads SEHNR; CDR2 reads FQNEAQ (reference sequence). This CDR3 comprises 15 residues. The V gene lost 1 base and the J gene lost 5 bases, with 13 bases spanning the gap. This clone was observed once. What it binds is unknown. The source is an adult in good health. This specimen consisted of peripheral blood, obtained on day 0 of AZD1222 vaccination. The V call is TRBV7-9, the J call TRBJ2-3, with a possible D match to TRBD1 (6 bases). CDR3 sequence: CASSLGGPPKDTQYF. As DNA, the CDR3 is TGTGCCAGCAGCTTAGGGGGGCCACCAAAAGATACGCAGTATTTT.